This TCR beta chain was profiled in a study of graft-versus-host responses after intestinal transplantation. Regarding this clone: Its antigen is unidentified.

The protocol was immunoSEQ multiplex PCR, while the TCRdb copy is restricted to in-frame clones and leaves out a portion. The table has tens of thousands of clones, around 96% seen once. The junction had 8 bases not matched to a gene; V was cut back by 11 bases and J by 7 bases. Germline V CDR1 and CDR2: LGHNT, FRNRAP. This CDR3 is built from 13 residues. V is TRBV12-5 and J is TRBJ1-6; 7 positions agree with TRBD1. Here the sequenced sample was unstimulated CD8+ T cells sorted from spleen or lymph node cells, taken before transplant. The receptor was isolated from a human donor who was the organ donor for an intestinal transplant. In nucleotides, the CDR3 is TGTGCTGCCGCAGACAGGGACAATTCACCCCTCCACTTT. It yields the protein CAAADRDNSPLHF.